What follows are 23 T cell receptor beta chains derived from one specimen sequenced in a study of Graves' ophthalmopathy and Graves' hyperthyroidism. Researchers took RNA transcripts and amplified TCR beta CDR3 regions from them. RT-PCR was first run with HTBI primers, then multiplex PCR in a second round. TCRdb analysed the multiplex PCR reads with MiXCR anew, one entry per CDR3 protein. Of over a million distinct CDR3 sequences listed, less than 45% are singletons. Sequenced: peripheral blood or thyroid tissue (not recorded which). These receptors all stem from an adult man with Graves' hyperthyroidism.

About this clonotype itself: The junction departs from the called germline gene at one end, perhaps through a read error. The chain has TRBV29-1 and TRBJ2-2; no clear D gene. The germline CDR1 and CDR2 sequences are SQVTM and ANQGSEA. This CDR3 region has 12 residues. CDR3: CSFEWGIGELFF. DNA for the CDR3: TGCAGCTTTGAATGGGGTATCGGGGAGCTGTTTTTT.

This clonotype was seen ten or more times. The V gene is TRBV7-8, the J gene TRBJ1-5, with 7 nucleotides matching TRBD1. CDR3 length: 11 residues. Trimming removed 6 bases from V and 7 bases from J; junction bases left unmatched: 0. Germline V CDR1 and CDR2: SGHVS, FQNEAQ. The CDR3 DNA is TGTGCCAGCAGAGGGGGCCAGCCCCAGCATTTT. Translated: CASRGGQPQHF.

V usage is TRBV10-3 and J usage is TRBJ1-1, with D possibly matching TRBD1 (5 bases). Per the germline V gene, CDR1 is ENHRY and CDR2 is SYGVKD. V dropped 2 bases and J dropped 0 bases, with 10 bases sitting between them. This CDR3 has 15 amino acids. CDR3 nucleotide sequence: TGTGCCATCAGTGAGAATTCAGGGATGAACACTGAAGCTTTCTTT. Its translation: CAISENSGMNTEAFF.

In its sample, this clonotype was seen many times. The chain uses TRBV7-2 and TRBJ2-7, with D perhaps TRBD1 or TRBD2 (6 bases each). Trimming cost V 0 bases and J 6 bases, with 15 bases left between them. Germline CDR1 reads SGHTA; CDR2 reads FQGNSA. This CDR3 spans 15 amino acids. The CDR3 bases are TGTGCCAGCAGCTTAGCGGGGGGCTTAGTGGGCGAGCAGTACTTC. Translation: CASSLAGGLVGEQYF.

This clonotype has a handful of counts. V is TRBV5-5 and J is TRBJ1-1; D is possibly TRBD1 (6 bases). V was shortened by 0 bases and J by 4 bases, with 13 bases between the two germline ends. Germline V gives CDR1 SGHKS, CDR2 YYEKEE (reference sequence). This CDR3 spans 15 amino acids. In nucleotides, the CDR3 is TGTGCCAGCAGCTTGGTAGCAGGAGGGGGCACTGAAGCTTTCTTT. Translated, it gives CASSLVAGGGTEAFF.

This sequence joins TRBV4-2 and TRBJ1-5; D perhaps matches TRBD1 (5 bases). Trimming removed 0 bases at V and 3 bases at J, with 12 bases between. Germline CDR1 and CDR2: LGHNA and YNFKEQ. CDR3 length: 16 residues. The CDR3 is CASSQERQGDNQPQHF. In nucleotides, the CDR3 is TGTGCCAGCAGCCAAGAGCGGCAGGGTGACAATCAGCCCCAGCATTTT.

This clonotype was detected a few times. This chain links TRBV6-6 with TRBJ2-7, with 8 positions matching TRBD1. Germline V gene lookup returns CDR1 MNHNY and CDR2 SVGAGI (reference sequence). Germline trimming cut 7 bases from V and 6 bases from J; bases unmatched to any gene: 8. The CDR3 is 13 amino acids. The CDR3 reads CASKAGGEGEQYF. In DNA, the CDR3 is TGTGCCAGCAAGGCAGGGGGCGAAGGCGAGCAGTACTTC.

This sequence joins TRBV7-9 and TRBJ2-5, with TRBD1 matching 7 bases. The last part of the DNA fits TRBJ2-7 better; the J call may be wrong. This CDR3 is built from 16 residues. Germline-derived CDR1 and CDR2 are SEHNR and FQNEAQ (reference sequence). The CDR3 is CASSFGEGQRAYEQYF. The CDR3 DNA sequence: TGTGCCAGCAGCTTTGGCGAGGGACAGCGAGCCTACGAGCAGTACTTC.

Ten or more counts support this clonotype. The V and J genes are TRBV29-1 and TRBJ1-2; D uncertain. This CDR3 has 13 amino acids. Trimming left V 6 bases short and J 4 bases short, with 15 bases between. Germline CDR1 reads SQVTM; CDR2 reads ANQGSEA. The CDR3 DNA reads as TGCAGCGTCTCGAACGGGTTTTTCTATGGCTACACCTTC. Translating it yields CSVSNGFFYGYTF. The full variable domain, rest sourced from reference TRBV29-1 and TRBJ1-2, is SAVISQKPSRDICQRGTSLTIQCQVDSQVTMMFWYRQQPGQSLTLIATANQGSEATYESGFVIDKFPISRPNLTFSTLTVSNMSPEDSSIYLCSVSNGFFYGYTFGSGTRLTVV.

A word on this clonotype: As the CDR3 is not closed by the conserved phenylalanine or tryptophan, this likely results from a read error. The V gene is TRBV20-1, the J gene TRBJ1-1; TRBD1 matches 9 bases. Germline CDR1 DFQATT, CDR2 SNEGSKA (reference sequence). The CDR3 spans 15 residues. Trimming took 4 bases from V and 1 from J; bases not matched to a gene: 7. CDR3 coding DNA: TGCAGTGCTACCGGGACAGGGAACCAGAACACTGAAGCTTTCCTT. The encoded protein is CSATGTGNQNTEAFL.

The table lists this clonotype with a count of one. V is TRBV2 and J is TRBJ1-2, with 7 bases fitting TRBD1. The trim removed 10 bases at V and 2 bases at J, leaving 16 bases unmatched. The CDR3 totals 16 residues. Germline V CDR1 and CDR2: SNHLY, FYNNEI. The CDR3 reads CAIRIRDSLLNYGYTF. The CDR3 region has the DNA TGTGCCATCAGAATCCGGGACAGTCTTTTAAACTATGGCTACACCTTC. Together with reference TRBV2 and TRBJ1-2, the CDR3 gives the full variable domain: EPEVTQTPSHQVTQMGQEVILRCVPISNHLYFYWYRQILGQKVEFLVSFYNNEISEKSEIFDDQFSVERPDGSNFTLKIRSTKLEDSAMYFCAIRIRDSLLNYGYTFGSGTRLTVV.

V usage is TRBV6-2 or TRBV6-3 and J usage is TRBJ1-1; D uncertain. The germline V and J ends were trimmed by 2 bases and 3 bases, with 7 bases remaining between them. Germline CDR1 and CDR2: MNHEY and SVGEGT. This CDR3 comprises 13 residues. The CDR3: CASSYNSYTEAFF. The DNA of the CDR3 is TGTGCCAGCAGTTACAACAGCTACACTGAAGCTTTCTTT.

The J gene is TRBJ1-1, the V gene TRBV7-9, with 7 bases identical to TRBD1. V shed 0 bases and J 5 bases; nucleotides not matched to a gene: 9. The germline V gene has CDR1 SEHNR and CDR2 FQNEAQ (reference sequence). The CDR3 loop spans 16 amino acids. CDR3 coding DNA: TGTGCCAGCAGCTTAGCGAGTCGGACAGGCACAACTGAAGCTTTCTTT. Translating it yields CASSLASRTGTTEAFF.

This clonotype appeared a few times. The chain carries TRBV7-9 and TRBJ1-2, with 7 bases aligning to TRBD1. The CDR3 runs to 13 residues. CDR1 is SEHNR, CDR2 FQNEAQ, per germline (reference sequence). The V and J ends lost 11 bases and 4 bases, in that order; junction bases with no gene match: 10. CDR3 nucleotides: TGTGCCGGGGGGACAGAAATACCCTATGGCTACACCTTC. It specifies CAGGTEIPYGYTF.

This chain joins TRBV19 and TRBJ2-7; no firm D call. The CDR3 runs 15 residues. CDR1 is LNHDA, CDR2 SQIVND, per germline (reference sequence). V gave up 8 bases and J gave up 0 bases, with 17 bases separating them. Here the CDR3 reads CASSEAPWGSYEQYF. Here the CDR3 DNA reads TGTGCCAGTTCCGAGGCCCCCTGGGGCTCCTACGAGCAGTACTTC.

V and J are TRBV7-2 and TRBJ2-5, with 7 bases lining up with TRBD1. Germline V gene lookup returns CDR1 SGHTA and CDR2 FQGNSA. The CDR3 contains 14 residues. J lost 5 bases, V lost 5 bases, and 8 bases had no gene match. The CDR3 nucleotides are TGTGCCAGCAGCCCACAGGGGTTGCCGGAGACCCAGTACTTC. This sequence encodes CASSPQGLPETQYF.

This clonotype was seen a few times. The rearrangement joins TRBV7-2 to TRBJ1-6; 10 bases map to TRBD1. CDR1 is SGHTA and CDR2 is FQGNSA in the germline V gene. V shed 6 bases and J 11 bases; nucleotides not matched to a gene: 7. This CDR3 has 14 residues. CDR3 loop: CASSFPGQGTPLHF. Written as DNA, the CDR3 is TGTGCCAGCAGTTTCCCGGGACAGGGGACACCCCTCCACTTT. Drawing the rest from reference TRBV7-2 and TRBJ1-6, the complete variable domain is GAGVSQSPSNKVTEKGKDVELRCDPISGHTALYWYRQSLGQGLEFLIYFQGNSAPDKSGLPSDRFSAERTGGSVSTLTIQRTQQEDSAVYLCASSFPGQGTPLHFGNGTRLTVT.

There are a few counts of this clonotype. The chain combines TRBV18 with TRBJ1-6; no definite D call. This CDR3 is built from 13 residues. Germline V lookup: CDR1 KGHSH, CDR2 LQKENI. Trimming pared 3 bases from V and 14 bases from J, leaving 14 bases between. CDR3 DNA: TGTGCCAGCTCACCCCTTAACGGCAGGACCCTCCACTTT. The encoded protein is CASSPLNGRTLHF.

The rearrangement joins TRBV25-1 to TRBJ2-7; TRBD1 agrees at 7 bases. The CDR3 sequence is 15 residues long. The V segment lost 7 bases and the J segment 1 base; nucleotides outside the gene matches: 10. From germline, CDR1 is MGHDK and CDR2 SYGVNS. The CDR3 region is CASKGSRQGSYEQYF. For the CDR3, the DNA is TGTGCCAGCAAAGGTTCGAGACAGGGATCCTACGAGCAGTACTTC.

In DNA form, the CDR3 reads TGTGCCTGGAGTGTAGGAGCAGGGCTGGGCGAGCAGTACTTC. It translates to CAWSVGAGLGEQYF. The rearrangement joins TRBV30 to TRBJ2-7, with D tentatively TRBD1 (5 bases). V was clipped by 0 bases and J by 6 bases, with 15 bases between them. Germline V lookup: CDR1 GTSNPN, CDR2 SVGIG (reference sequence). This CDR3 contains 14 residues.

On this clonotype: This may be a read error: a much more frequent sequence differs by one nucleotide. The chain is built from TRBV9 and TRBJ1-1; possibly TRBD1 for D (5 bases). CDR1 is SGDLS and CDR2 is YYNGEE in the germline V gene. The CDR3 loop spans 14 amino acids. CDR3 bases: TGTGCCAGCAGAGTAGAAAGGGGCGGAACTGAAGCTTTCTTT. It specifies CASRVERGGTEAFF.

J is TRBJ1-1 and V is TRBV5-1; D may be TRBD1 (5 bases). The germline V gene has CDR1 SGHRS and CDR2 YFSETQ. Trimming stripped 4 bases from V and 7 bases from J, with 20 bases between. This CDR3 region has 15 residues. This CDR3 is CASSQGEARYLEAFF. CDR3 nucleotide sequence: TGCGCCAGCAGCCAAGGGGAGGCCCGCTATCTTGAAGCTTTCTTT.

This clonotype was seen many times. The genes are TRBV4-3 and TRBJ1-1; D gene uncertain. The CDR3 spans 13 residues. Trimming removed 3 bases from V and 5 bases from J, with 10 bases in between. Germline CDR1 is LGHNA and CDR2 is YSLEER. The CDR3 here is CASSHTIETEAFF. The CDR3 coding sequence is TGCGCCAGCAGCCATACCATAGAGACTGAAGCTTTCTTT.